The entry that follows covers one T cell receptor (beta chain) sequence. The antigen is undetermined. The germline V gene has CDR1 SEHNR and CDR2 FQNEAQ (reference sequence). The CDR3 sequence is 13 residues long. V trimming: 5 bases; J trimming: 5 bases; junction bases outside the gene matches: 3. The data derive from a study of cytomegalovirus exposure and HLA in healthy donors. Study-level points and caveats: Reportedly, diagnosis of cytomegalovirus status by the classifier showed high specificity and sensitivity.

PCR employed 60 Vbeta and 13 Jbeta primers. Method: immunoSEQ multiplex PCR; TCRdb's copy keeps in-frame clones and lacks some. Found here are 60,000 to 75,000 clones, 85% of them singletons; the top ten hold approximately 11%. Healthy bone marrow donors supplied every sample. V is TRBV7-9 and J is TRBJ1-2; 9 nucleotides line up with TRBD1. Sequenced sample: PBMCs. The source of this sequence is a female donor in good health and CMV-seronegative. CDR3: CASSPTGGYGYTF. CDR3 sequence (DNA): TGTGCCAGCAGCCCGACAGGGGGATATGGCTACACCTTC.